The next 17 T cell receptor beta chains were all read from a single sample in a study of CD8 T cells in ankylosing spondylitis. TCRdb reanalysed the 5' RACE reads using MiXCR and keeps one entry per CDR3 protein. Of just over 350,000 distinct CDR3 sequences listed, roughly 20% are singletons. The material sequenced was blood, either unsorted or a sorted T cell fraction (not recorded which). These TCRs come from a male donor with ankylosing spondylitis or in good health (not recorded which).

This chain joins TRBV9 and TRBJ1-6; the D is unclear. Germline V gene sequence: CDR1 SGDLS, CDR2 YYNGEE. This CDR3 is built from 13 residues. V was pared by 3 bases and J by 9 bases, with 10 bases between. CDR3 DNA: TGTGCCAGCAGCGCGGTGCCCGGTTCACCCCTCCACTTT. Translating gives CASSAVPGSPLHF. The full variable domain, with the rest looked up from reference TRBV9 and TRBJ1-6, is DSGVTQTPKHLITATGQRVTLRCSPRSGDLSVYWYQQSLDQGLQFLIQYYNGEERAKGNILERFSAQQFPDLHSELNLSSLELGDSALYFCASSAVPGSPLHFGNGTRLTVT.

The chain employs TRBV4-1 and TRBJ2-4, with D perhaps TRBD1 (5 bases). V was pared by 2 bases and J by 7 bases, with 12 bases between. CDR1 and CDR2 from the germline V gene are MGHRA and YSYEKL. The CDR3 is 14 residues long. The CDR3 spells CASSQSEAGNIQYF. The CDR3 bases are TGCGCCAGCAGCCAATCAGAGGCAGGGAACATTCAGTACTTC.

The chain has TRBV28 and TRBJ2-3; the D call may be TRBD1 or TRBD2 (5 bases each). V dropped 4 bases and J dropped 3 bases, with 17 bases sitting between them. From germline, CDR1 is MDHEN and CDR2 SYDVKM. CDR3 size: 16 residues. The CDR3: CASSSPRGLGTDTQYF. The CDR3 nucleotides are TGTGCCAGCAGTTCCCCCCGGGGCCTCGGGACAGATACGCAGTATTTT.

CDR3 bases: TGTGCCAGCAGCTTATGGTCTACAGATACGCAGTATTTT. It is translated as CASSLWSTDTQYF. The chain carries TRBV7-3 and TRBJ2-3, with D hard to call. This CDR3 is built from 13 residues. The V gene's germline CDR1 is SGHTA and CDR2 FQGTGA. V lost 2 bases, J lost 3 bases, and 6 bases lay in between.

The chain has TRBV9 and TRBJ2-5; 10 positions match TRBD2. Germline V lookup: CDR1 SGDLS, CDR2 YYNGEE. CDR3 size: 19 residues. V trimming: 3 bases; J trimming: 4 bases; junction bases outside the gene matches: 18. CDR3 loop: CASSGKGLAGEGGRETQYF. The CDR3 nucleotides are TGTGCCAGCAGCGGAAAGGGGCTAGCGGGGGAAGGTGGACGAGAGACCCAGTACTTC. The variable domain in full, completed from reference TRBV9 and TRBJ2-5, reads DSGVTQTPKHLITATGQRVTLRCSPRSGDLSVYWYQQSLDQGLQFLIQYYNGEERAKGNILERFSAQQFPDLHSELNLSSLELGDSALYFCASSGKGLAGEGGRETQYFGPGTRLLVL.

This chain links TRBV19 with TRBJ1-2; the D is unclear. Trimming stripped 3 bases from V and 4 bases from J, with 9 bases between. Germline V gene lookup returns CDR1 LNHDA and CDR2 SQIVND (reference sequence). CDR3 size: 13 residues. The CDR3 DNA sequence: TGTGCCAGTAGTATCAAGCCCCTCTATGGCTACACCTTC. Its translation is CASSIKPLYGYTF.

This clonotype was counted a single time. The rearrangement uses TRBV4-1 and TRBJ2-5, with 16 bases aligning to TRBD2. V gave up 1 base and J gave up 5 bases; unmatched junction bases: 4. Per germline, CDR1 MGHRA and CDR2 YSYEKL. This CDR3 has 17 amino acids. The CDR3 protein is CASSQVGLAGGRETQYF. CDR3 nucleotide sequence: TGCGCCAGCAGCCAAGTGGGACTAGCGGGGGGGCGGGAGACCCAGTACTTC.

This clonotype was counted between two and nine times. The rearrangement uses TRBV12-3 or TRBV12-4 and TRBJ2-3; TRBD1 matches 8 bases. The J segment lost 1 base and the V segment lost 5 bases, leaving 2 bases of the junction unmatched. The CDR3 totals 14 residues. The CDR3 loop is CASSVQGGTDTQYF. Written as DNA, the CDR3 is TGTGCCAGCAGTGTACAGGGGGGCACAGATACGCAGTATTTT.

The chain employs TRBV19 and TRBJ1-5, with unresolved D. This CDR3 contains 15 residues. CDR1 and CDR2 from the germline V gene are LNHDA and SQIVND (reference sequence). Trimming removed 6 bases from V and 2 bases from J, with 14 bases in between. CDR3 in amino acids: CASRSQLGGNQPQHF. The CDR3 region has the DNA TGTGCCAGTAGATCGCAGCTGGGTGGCAATCAGCCCCAGCATTTT.

The chain carries TRBV20-1 and TRBJ1-1; D is undetermined. Germline assignment: CDR1 DFQATT and CDR2 SNEGSKA (reference sequence). This CDR3 region has 14 residues. V was pared by 1 base and J by 1 base, with 10 bases between. CDR3 sequence: CSARVGTSNTEAFF. The CDR3 coding sequence is TGCAGTGCTAGAGTTGGCACGTCGAACACTGAAGCTTTCTTT.

In its sample, this clonotype was seen once. V is TRBV30 and J is TRBJ2-1, with D perhaps matching TRBD1 (7 bases). Germline V CDR1 and CDR2: GTSNPN, SVGIG (reference sequence). This CDR3 comprises 14 residues. Trimming took off 2 bases at V and 5 bases at J, with 13 bases between the two ends. The CDR3 spells CAWSRGTENNEQFF. CDR3 in DNA: TGTGCCTGGAGTCGGGGGACAGAAAACAATGAGCAGTTCTTC.

This clonotype was seen a few times. The V gene is TRBV28, the J gene TRBJ2-1; 7 nucleotides align to TRBD2. CDR1 MDHEN and CDR2 SYDVKM come from the germline V gene. The V and J ends lost 6 bases and 0 bases, in that order; junction bases with no gene match: 23. There are 21 residues in the CDR3. CDR3 sequence (DNA): TGTGCCAGCAGGCCCCACTCTAGCGGCGGGGTGGTGGGGAGCTCCTACAATGAGCAGTTCTTC. Translation gives CASRPHSSGGVVGSSYNEQFF.

This clonotype was counted a few times. V is TRBV7-9 and J is TRBJ2-7, with D perhaps TRBD1 (5 bases). The CDR3 consists of 12 residues. Germline V CDR1 and CDR2: SEHNR, FQNEAQ (reference sequence). Trimming cost V 4 bases and J 3 bases, with 7 bases left between them. The CDR3 loop reads CASSSGLYEQYF. The CDR3 DNA sequence: TGTGCCAGCAGCTCAGGGCTCTACGAGCAGTACTTC.

This chain links TRBV6-5 with TRBJ2-3; D call uncertain. The CDR3 has 14 amino acids. Germline V gives CDR1 MNHEY, CDR2 SVGAGI. The V gene lost 0 bases and the J gene lost 4 bases, with 8 bases spanning the gap. The CDR3 DNA reads as TGTGCCAGCAGTTACTCGGACCTTCCAGATACGCAGTATTTT. It yields the protein CASSYSDLPDTQYF.

This clonotype occurred many times. This chain uses TRBV12-3 or TRBV12-4 with TRBJ2-7; D may be TRBD2 (5 bases). V shed 6 bases and J shed 5 bases, with 17 bases lying between them. This CDR3 contains 14 residues. The CDR3 bases are TGTGCCAGCAGCTTTACTACGGGGTCTGACGAGCAGTACTTC. It encodes CASSFTTGSDEQYF.

This clonotype occurred a few times. The chain employs TRBV13 and TRBJ2-3; TRBD1 agrees at 8 bases. Trimming removed 2 bases from V and 0 bases from J; junction bases left unmatched: 1. Per germline, CDR1 PRHDT and CDR2 FYEKMQ (reference sequence). This CDR3 has 15 amino acids. The DNA for the CDR3 is TGTGCCAGCAGCTTACAGGGGGCAAGCACAGATACGCAGTATTTT. Its translation: CASSLQGASTDTQYF.

This clonotype appeared a few times. The chain joins TRBV20-1 to TRBJ1-3, with a tentative D call TRBD1 (5 bases). CDR1 and CDR2 (germline): DFQATT, SNEGSKA (reference sequence). The CDR3 extends over 15 amino acids. Trimming pared 6 bases from V and 0 bases from J, leaving 15 bases between. The CDR3 reads CSARSGSLSGNTIYF. The CDR3 DNA follows: TGCAGTGCGAGGTCAGGGAGCCTCTCTGGAAACACCATATATTTT.